This TCR beta chain was observed in a study of T cell responses to AZD1222 COVID-19 vaccine. Assay used: immunoSEQ multiplex PCR; TCRdb lists only in-frame clones, some missing. Here the sample spans about 70,000 clones, 70% to 90% being singletons. Germline lookup yields CDR1 LGHNA and CDR2 YSLEER. V shed 4 bases and J 4 bases; nucleotides not matched to a gene: 8. CDR3 length: 15 residues. The sequence was collected from an adult who received the MenACWY meningococcal vaccine as a control. The chain employs TRBV4-3 and TRBJ2-7; 9 bases match TRBD1. The material sequenced was peripheral blood, taken 28 days after the second dose of the MenACWY control vaccine. The CDR3 sequence: CASSLGQGQGYEQYF. The CDR3 coding sequence is TGCGCCAGCAGCCTGGGACAGGGTCAGGGGTACGAGCAGTACTTC.